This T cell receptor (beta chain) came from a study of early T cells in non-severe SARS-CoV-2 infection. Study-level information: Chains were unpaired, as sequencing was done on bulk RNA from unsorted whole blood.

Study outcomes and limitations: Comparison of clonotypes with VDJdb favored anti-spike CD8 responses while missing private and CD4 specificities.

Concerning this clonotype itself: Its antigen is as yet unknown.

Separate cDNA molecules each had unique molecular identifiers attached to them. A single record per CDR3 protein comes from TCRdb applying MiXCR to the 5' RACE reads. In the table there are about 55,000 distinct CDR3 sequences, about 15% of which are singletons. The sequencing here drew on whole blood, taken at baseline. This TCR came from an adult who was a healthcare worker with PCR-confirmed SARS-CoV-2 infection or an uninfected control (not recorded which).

CDR3 nucleotides: TGTGCCAGCAGTTATCGCGGACAGGGGGCAGATACGCAGTATTTT. Amino acid sequence: CASSYRGQGADTQYF. This chain uses TRBV6-6 with TRBJ2-3; 10 bases agree with TRBD1. Germline V gives CDR1 MNHNY, CDR2 SVGAGI (reference sequence). The CDR3 loop spans 15 amino acids. V dropped 3 bases and J dropped 4; count of bases not matched to a gene: 4.